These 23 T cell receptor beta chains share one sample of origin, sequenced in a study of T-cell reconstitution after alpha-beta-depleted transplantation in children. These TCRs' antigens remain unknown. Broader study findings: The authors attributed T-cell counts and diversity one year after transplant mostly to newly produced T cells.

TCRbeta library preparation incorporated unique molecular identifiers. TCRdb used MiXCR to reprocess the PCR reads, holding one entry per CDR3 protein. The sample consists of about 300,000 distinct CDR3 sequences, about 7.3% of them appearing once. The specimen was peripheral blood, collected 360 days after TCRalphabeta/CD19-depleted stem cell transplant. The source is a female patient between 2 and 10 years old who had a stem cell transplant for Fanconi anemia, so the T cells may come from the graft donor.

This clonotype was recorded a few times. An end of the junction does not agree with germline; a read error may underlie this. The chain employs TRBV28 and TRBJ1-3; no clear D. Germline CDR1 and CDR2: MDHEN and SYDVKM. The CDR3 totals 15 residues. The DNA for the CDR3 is TGTGCCAGCAGTTTAACTCGGGTTGCTGGAAACATCATATATTTT. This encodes CASSLTRVAGNIIYF. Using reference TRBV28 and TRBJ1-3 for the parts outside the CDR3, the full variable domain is DVKVTQSSRYLVKRTGEKVFLECVQDMDHENMFWYRQDPGLGLRLIYFSYDVKMKEKGDIPEGYSVSREKKERFSLILESASTNQTSMYLCASSLTRVAGNIIYFGEGSWLTVV.

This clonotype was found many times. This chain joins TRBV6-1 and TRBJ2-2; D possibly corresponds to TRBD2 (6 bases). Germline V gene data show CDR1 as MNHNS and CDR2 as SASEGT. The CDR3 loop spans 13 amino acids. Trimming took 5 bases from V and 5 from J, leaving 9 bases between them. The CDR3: CASSRRETGELFF. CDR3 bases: TGTGCCAGCAGTAGGCGGGAAACCGGGGAGCTGTTTTTT.

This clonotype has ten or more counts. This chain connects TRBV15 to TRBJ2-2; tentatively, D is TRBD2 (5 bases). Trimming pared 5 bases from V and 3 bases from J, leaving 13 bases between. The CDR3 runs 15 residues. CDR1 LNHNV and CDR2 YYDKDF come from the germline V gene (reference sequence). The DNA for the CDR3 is TGTGCCACCAGCCGAGGGCCCGAGGACACCGGGGAGCTGTTTTTT. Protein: CATSRGPEDTGELFF.

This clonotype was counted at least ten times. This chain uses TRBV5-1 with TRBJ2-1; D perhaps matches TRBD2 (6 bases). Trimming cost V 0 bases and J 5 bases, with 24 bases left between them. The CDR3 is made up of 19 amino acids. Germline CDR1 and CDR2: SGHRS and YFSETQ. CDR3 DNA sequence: TGCGCCAGCAGCTTGGAGGAAGGGTACCGGCGACTAGACCACAATGAGCAGTTCTTC. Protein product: CASSLEEGYRRLDHNEQFF.

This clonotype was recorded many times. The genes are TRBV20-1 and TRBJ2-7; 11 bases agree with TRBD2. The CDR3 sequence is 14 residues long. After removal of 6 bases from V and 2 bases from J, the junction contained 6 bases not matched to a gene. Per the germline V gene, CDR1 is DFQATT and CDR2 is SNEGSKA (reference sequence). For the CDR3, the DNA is TGCAGTGCCACTCTAGCGGGGGGCGCCTACGAGCAGTACTTC. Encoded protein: CSATLAGGAYEQYF.

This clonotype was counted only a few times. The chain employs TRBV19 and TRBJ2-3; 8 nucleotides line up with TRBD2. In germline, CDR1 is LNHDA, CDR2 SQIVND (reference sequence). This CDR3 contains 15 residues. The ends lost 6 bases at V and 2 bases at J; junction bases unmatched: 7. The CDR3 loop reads CASSRPGLDTDTQYF. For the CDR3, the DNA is TGTGCCAGTAGCCGACCGGGACTAGACACAGATACGCAGTATTTT.

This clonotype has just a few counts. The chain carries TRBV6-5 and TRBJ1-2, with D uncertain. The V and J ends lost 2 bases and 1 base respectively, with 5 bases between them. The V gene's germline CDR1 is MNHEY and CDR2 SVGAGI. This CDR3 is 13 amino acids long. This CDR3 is CASSYLVNYGYTF. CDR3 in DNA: TGTGCCAGCAGTTACCTGGTTAACTATGGCTACACCTTC.

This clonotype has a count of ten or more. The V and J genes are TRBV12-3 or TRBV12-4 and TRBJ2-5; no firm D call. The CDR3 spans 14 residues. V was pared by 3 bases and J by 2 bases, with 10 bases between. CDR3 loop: CASSFVAEQETQYF. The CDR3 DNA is TGTGCCAGCAGTTTCGTGGCAGAACAAGAGACCCAGTACTTC.

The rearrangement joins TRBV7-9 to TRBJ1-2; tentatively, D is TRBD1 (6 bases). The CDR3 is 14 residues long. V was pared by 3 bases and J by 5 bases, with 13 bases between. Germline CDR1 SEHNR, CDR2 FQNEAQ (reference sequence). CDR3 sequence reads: CASSFPGQSYGYTF. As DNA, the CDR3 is TGTGCCAGCAGCTTCCCCGGACAGTCGTATGGCTACACCTTC.

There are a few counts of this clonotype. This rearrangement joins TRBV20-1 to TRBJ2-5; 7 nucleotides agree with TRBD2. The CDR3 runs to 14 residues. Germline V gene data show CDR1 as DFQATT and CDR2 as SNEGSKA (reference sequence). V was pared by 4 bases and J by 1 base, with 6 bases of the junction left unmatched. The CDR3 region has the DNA TGCAGTGCTATGTTGACTAGCCGCCAAGAGACCCAGTACTTC. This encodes CSAMLTSRQETQYF.

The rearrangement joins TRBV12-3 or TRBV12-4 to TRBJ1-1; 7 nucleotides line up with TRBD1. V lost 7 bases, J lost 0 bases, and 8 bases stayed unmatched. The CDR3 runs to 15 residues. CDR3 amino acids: CASTPGQSMNTEAFF. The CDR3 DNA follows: TGTGCCAGCACCCCGGGACAGTCCATGAACACTGAAGCTTTCTTT.

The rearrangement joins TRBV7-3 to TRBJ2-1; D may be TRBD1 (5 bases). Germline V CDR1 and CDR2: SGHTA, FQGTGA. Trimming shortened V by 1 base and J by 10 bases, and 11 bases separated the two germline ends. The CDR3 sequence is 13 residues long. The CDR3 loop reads CASSLKAGSEQFF. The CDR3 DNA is TGTGCCAGCAGCTTAAAGGCAGGGTCCGAGCAGTTCTTC.

The CDR3 nucleotides are TGTGCCAGTAGTAGCTCTGCCGGGGGCGGGGAGCCCCAGCATTTT. This translates into CASSSSAGGGEPQHF. The chain recombines TRBV19 with TRBJ1-5; D perhaps matches TRBD1 (6 bases). Per germline, CDR1 LNHDA and CDR2 SQIVND (reference sequence). Trimming removed 4 bases from V and 8 bases from J, with 18 bases in between. CDR3 length: 15 residues.

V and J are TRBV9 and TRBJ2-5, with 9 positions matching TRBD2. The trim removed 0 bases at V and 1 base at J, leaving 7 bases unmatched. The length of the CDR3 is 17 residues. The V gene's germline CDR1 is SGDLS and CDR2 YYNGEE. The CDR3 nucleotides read TGTGCCAGCAGCGTAGCGGGAAGCGGGGGGCGCCAAGAGACCCAGTACTTC. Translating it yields CASSVAGSGGRQETQYF.

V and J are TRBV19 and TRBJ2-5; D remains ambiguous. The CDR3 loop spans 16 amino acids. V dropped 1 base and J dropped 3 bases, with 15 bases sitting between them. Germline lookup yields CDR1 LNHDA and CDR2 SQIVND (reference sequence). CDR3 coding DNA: TGTGCCAGTAGTATAGGGTCTTCCCCGGTCAAAGAGACCCAGTACTTC. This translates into CASSIGSSPVKETQYF.

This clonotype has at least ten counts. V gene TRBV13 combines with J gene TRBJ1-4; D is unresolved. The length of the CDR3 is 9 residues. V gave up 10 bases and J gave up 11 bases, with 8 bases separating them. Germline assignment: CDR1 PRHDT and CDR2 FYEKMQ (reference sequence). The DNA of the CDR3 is TGTGCCATCTCAGCTAAACTGTTTTTT. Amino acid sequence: CAISAKLFF.

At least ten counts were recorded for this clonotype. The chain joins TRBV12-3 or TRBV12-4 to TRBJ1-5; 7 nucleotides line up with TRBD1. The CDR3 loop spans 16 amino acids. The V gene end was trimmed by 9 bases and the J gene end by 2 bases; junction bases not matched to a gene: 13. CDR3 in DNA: TGTGCCAGGACCCCTGGACAGGTACGGTGCAATCAGCCCCAGCATTTT. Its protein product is CARTPGQVRCNQPQHF.

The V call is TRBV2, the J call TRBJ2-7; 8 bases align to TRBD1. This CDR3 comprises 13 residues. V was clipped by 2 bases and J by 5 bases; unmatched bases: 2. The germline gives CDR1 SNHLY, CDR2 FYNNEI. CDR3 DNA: TGTGCCAGCAGTGAACAGGGGGCCCACGAGCAGTACTTC. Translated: CASSEQGAHEQYF. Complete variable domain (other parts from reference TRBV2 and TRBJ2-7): EPEVTQTPSHQVTQMGQEVILRCVPISNHLYFYWYRQILGQKVEFLVSFYNNEISEKSEIFDDQFSVERPDGSNFTLKIRSTKLEDSAMYFCASSEQGAHEQYFGPGTRLTVT.

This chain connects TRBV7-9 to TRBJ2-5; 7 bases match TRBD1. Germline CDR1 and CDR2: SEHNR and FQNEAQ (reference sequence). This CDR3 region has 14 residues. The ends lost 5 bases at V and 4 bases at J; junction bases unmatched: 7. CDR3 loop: CASSQPGQAETQYF. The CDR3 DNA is TGTGCCAGCAGCCAACCTGGACAGGCAGAGACCCAGTACTTC.

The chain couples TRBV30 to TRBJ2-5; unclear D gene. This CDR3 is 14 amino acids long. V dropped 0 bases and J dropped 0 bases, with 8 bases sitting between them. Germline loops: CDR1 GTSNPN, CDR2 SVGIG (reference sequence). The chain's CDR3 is CAWSVQWYQETQYF. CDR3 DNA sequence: TGTGCCTGGAGTGTACAGTGGTACCAAGAGACCCAGTACTTC.

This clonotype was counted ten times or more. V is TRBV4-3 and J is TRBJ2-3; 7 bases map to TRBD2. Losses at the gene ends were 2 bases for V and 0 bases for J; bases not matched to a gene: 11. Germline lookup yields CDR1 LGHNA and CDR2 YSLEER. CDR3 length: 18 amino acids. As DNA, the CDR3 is TGCGCCAGCAGCCAAAGTCCAATGGCGGGGGACAGCACAGATACGCAGTATTTT. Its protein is CASSQSPMAGDSTDTQYF.

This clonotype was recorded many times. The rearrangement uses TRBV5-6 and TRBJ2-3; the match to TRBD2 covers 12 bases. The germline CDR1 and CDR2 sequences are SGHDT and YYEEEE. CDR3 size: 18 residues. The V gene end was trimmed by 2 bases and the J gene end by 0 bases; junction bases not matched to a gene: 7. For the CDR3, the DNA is TGTGCCAGCAGCTTTGGACTAGCGGGGAGAGCTAGCACAGATACGCAGTATTTT. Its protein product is CASSFGLAGRASTDTQYF.

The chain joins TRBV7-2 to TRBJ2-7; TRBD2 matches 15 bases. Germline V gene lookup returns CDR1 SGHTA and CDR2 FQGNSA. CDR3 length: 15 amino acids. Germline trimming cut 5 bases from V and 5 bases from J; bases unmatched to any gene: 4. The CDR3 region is CASSKRTSGGDEQYF. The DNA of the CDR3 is TGTGCCAGCAGCAAAAGGACTAGCGGGGGGGACGAGCAGTACTTC.